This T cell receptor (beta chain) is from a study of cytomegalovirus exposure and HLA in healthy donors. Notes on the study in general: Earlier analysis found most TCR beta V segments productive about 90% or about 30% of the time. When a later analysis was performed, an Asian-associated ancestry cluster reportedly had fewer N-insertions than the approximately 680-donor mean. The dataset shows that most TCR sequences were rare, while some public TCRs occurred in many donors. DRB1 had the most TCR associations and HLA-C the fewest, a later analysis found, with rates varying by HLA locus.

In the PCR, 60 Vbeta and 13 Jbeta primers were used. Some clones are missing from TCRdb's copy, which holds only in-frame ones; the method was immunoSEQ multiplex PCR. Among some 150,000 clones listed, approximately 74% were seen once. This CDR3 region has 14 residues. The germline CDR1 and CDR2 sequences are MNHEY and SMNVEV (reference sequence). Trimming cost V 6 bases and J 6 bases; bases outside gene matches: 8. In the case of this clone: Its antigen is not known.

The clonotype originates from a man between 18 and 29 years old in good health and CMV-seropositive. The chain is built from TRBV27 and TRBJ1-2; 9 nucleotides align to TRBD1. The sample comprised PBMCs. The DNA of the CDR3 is TGTGCCAGCAGGACCACAGGGGGCGCGCATGGCTACACCTTC. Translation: CASRTTGGAHGYTF.